This T cell receptor (beta chain) comes out of a study of blood T cell repertoires in COVID-19. Everyone who took part was 18 to 89 years old, and they came from 20 to 25 US areas. The CDR3 sequence is 14 residues long. Germline V gene lookup returns CDR1 MNHNS and CDR2 SASEGT. The ends lost 6 bases at V and 3 bases at J; junction bases unmatched: 3. Assay used: immunoSEQ multiplex PCR; TCRdb lists only in-frame clones, some missing. The sample has 200,000 to 300,000 clones; nearly 90% are singletons. The sequenced sample consisted of PBMCs or T cells enriched from blood (not recorded which). This clonotype was sampled from a woman younger than 45 with acute COVID-19. J is TRBJ2-2 and V is TRBV6-1; 8 bases fit TRBD1. The CDR3 bases are TGTGCCAGCAGGGCAGGGGGCGACACCGGGGAGCTGTTTTTT. Translating gives CASRAGGDTGELFF.